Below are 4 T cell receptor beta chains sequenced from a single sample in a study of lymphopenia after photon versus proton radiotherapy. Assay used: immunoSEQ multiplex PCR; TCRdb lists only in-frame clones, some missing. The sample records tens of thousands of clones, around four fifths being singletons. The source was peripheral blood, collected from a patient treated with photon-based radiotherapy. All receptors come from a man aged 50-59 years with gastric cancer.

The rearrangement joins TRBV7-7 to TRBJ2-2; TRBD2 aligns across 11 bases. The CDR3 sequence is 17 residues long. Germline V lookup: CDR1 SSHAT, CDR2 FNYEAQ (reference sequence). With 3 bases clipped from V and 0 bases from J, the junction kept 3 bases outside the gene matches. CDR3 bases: TGTGCCAGCAGCTTCGGACTAGCGGGTACGAACACCGGGGAGCTGTTTTTT. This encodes CASSFGLAGTNTGELFF.

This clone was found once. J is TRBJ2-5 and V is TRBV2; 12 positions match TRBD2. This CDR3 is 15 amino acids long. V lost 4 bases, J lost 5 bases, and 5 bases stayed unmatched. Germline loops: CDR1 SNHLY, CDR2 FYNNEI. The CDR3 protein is CASSGTSGIQETQYF. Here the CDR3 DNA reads TGTGCCAGCAGTGGGACTAGCGGGATACAGGAGACCCAGTACTTC.

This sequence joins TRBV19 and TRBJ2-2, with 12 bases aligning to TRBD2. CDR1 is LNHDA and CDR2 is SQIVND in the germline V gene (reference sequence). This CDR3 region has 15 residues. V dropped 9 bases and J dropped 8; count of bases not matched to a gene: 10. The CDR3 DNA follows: TGTGCCAGCGCGCGACTAGCGGGAGATTCGGGGGAGCTGTTTTTT. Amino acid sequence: CASARLAGDSGELFF.

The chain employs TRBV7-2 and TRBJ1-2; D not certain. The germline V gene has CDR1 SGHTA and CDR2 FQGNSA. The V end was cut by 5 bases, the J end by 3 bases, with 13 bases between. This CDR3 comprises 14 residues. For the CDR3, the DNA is TGTGCCAGCAGCCTTGGTTTCTCCTACTATGGCTACACCTTC. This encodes CASSLGFSYYGYTF.